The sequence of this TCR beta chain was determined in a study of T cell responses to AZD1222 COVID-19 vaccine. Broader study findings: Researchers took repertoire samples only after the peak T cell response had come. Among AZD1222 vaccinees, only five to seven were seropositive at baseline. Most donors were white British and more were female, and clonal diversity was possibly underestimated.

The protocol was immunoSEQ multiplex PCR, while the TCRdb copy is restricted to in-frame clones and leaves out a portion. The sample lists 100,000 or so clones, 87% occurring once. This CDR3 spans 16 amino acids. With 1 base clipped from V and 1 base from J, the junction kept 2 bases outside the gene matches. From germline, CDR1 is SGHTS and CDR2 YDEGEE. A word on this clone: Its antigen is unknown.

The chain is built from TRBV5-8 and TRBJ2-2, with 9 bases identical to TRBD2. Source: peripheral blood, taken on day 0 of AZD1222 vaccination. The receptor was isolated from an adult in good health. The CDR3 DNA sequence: TGTGCCAGCAGCTTGTCTAGCGGGGTGAACACCGGGGAGCTGTTTTTT. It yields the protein CASSLSSGVNTGELFF.